The next 29 T cell receptor beta chains were all read from a single sample in a study of T cell repertoires in cytomegalovirus infection. One entry per CDR3 protein results from TCRdb running MiXCR on the reads. This table has hundreds of thousands of distinct CDR3 sequences, roughly 36% appearing once. Sequencing used PBMCs. Every receptor here comes from a human donor in good health (CMV status not recorded). Some clones in this sample may be carry-over from other donors' samples.

V is TRBV27 and J is TRBJ2-7; D tentatively reads TRBD1 or TRBD2 (5 bases each). V lost 4 bases and J 4 bases, leaving 14 bases between the germline ends. The V gene's germline CDR1 is MNHEY and CDR2 SMNVEV (reference sequence). This CDR3 contains 14 residues. The DNA for the CDR3 is TGTGCCAGCAGTTCCGCCGGGACGGTGTACGAGCAGTACTTC. Translated: CASSSAGTVYEQYF.

J is TRBJ1-1 and V is TRBV7-9, with D perhaps matching TRBD1 (6 bases). This CDR3 is 14 amino acids long. CDR1 is SEHNR and CDR2 is FQNEAQ in the germline V gene (reference sequence). Trimming pared 5 bases from V and 2 bases from J, leaving 12 bases between. The CDR3 here is CASSPSGHNTEAFF. The CDR3 nucleotides read TGTGCCAGCAGCCCCTCGGGACACAACACTGAAGCTTTCTTT.

Only a few counts were recorded for this clonotype. The chain is built from TRBV28 and TRBJ1-2; a possible D gene is TRBD1 (5 bases). The ends were cut back, 5 bases at V and 4 bases at J, with 14 bases in the middle. The CDR3 is 14 amino acids. CDR1 and CDR2 (germline): MDHEN, SYDVKM. This CDR3 is CASSPGTELYGYTF. In DNA form, the CDR3 reads TGTGCCAGCAGTCCCGGGACGGAACTCTATGGCTACACCTTC.

On this clonotype: One base away lies a much larger clone, so this may be a sequencing read error. The V call is TRBV7-2, the J call TRBJ1-2, with D uncertain. Germline CDR1 reads SGHTA; CDR2 reads FQGNSA. The CDR3 runs 17 residues. Trimming removed 5 bases at V and 3 bases at J, with 22 bases between. The CDR3 here is CASSPRVTLSAHYGYTF. Here the CDR3 DNA reads TGTGCCAGCAGCCCCCGGGTTACCTTGTCAGCTCACTATGGCTACACCTTC.

The V gene is TRBV28, the J gene TRBJ2-2; D call uncertain. Deletions cut 3 bases from V and 1 base from J, with 12 bases between. In germline, CDR1 is MDHEN, CDR2 SYDVKM. The CDR3 contains 16 residues. The CDR3 protein is CASSFEGPMNTGELFF. The CDR3 DNA is TGTGCCAGCAGTTTTGAAGGTCCCATGAACACCGGGGAGCTGTTTTTT.

Notes on this clonotype: A much larger clone lies one base from this, so it may be a read error. As the CDR3 is not closed by the conserved phenylalanine or tryptophan, this likely results from a read error. The CDR3 loop reads CASSSGHGNVLTS. CDR3 bases: TGTGCCAGCAGTTCCGGACACGGAAACGTCCTGACTTCC. The chain uses TRBV12-3 or TRBV12-4 and TRBJ2-6; D may be TRBD1 (5 bases). This CDR3 is built from 13 residues. V was clipped by 4 bases and J by 10 bases, with 11 bases between them.

This sequence joins TRBV28 and TRBJ2-1; 9 bases map to TRBD2. V gave up 10 bases and J gave up 13 bases; unmatched junction bases: 5. Germline loops: CDR1 MDHEN, CDR2 SYDVKM. This CDR3 comprises 10 residues. The CDR3 sequence: CATISGRQFF. The CDR3 bases are TGTGCCACTATTAGCGGGAGACAGTTCTTC.

This chain uses TRBV9 with TRBJ2-1; no clear D gene. The CDR3 is 15 residues long. Germline V gene sequence: CDR1 SGDLS, CDR2 YYNGEE. V lost 0 bases to trimming and J lost 0 bases, with 7 bases between them. The CDR3 loop is CASSVEGNSYNEQFF. CDR3 nucleotide sequence: TGTGCCAGCAGCGTAGAGGGAAACTCCTACAATGAGCAGTTCTTC.

Concerning this clonotype itself: This may be a read error, as it is one base from a much larger clone. Given the absence of the conserved phenylalanine or tryptophan at the CDR3 end, a read error is likely. The chain has TRBV7-2 and TRBJ2-5; D is undetermined. The CDR3 sequence is 14 residues long. Trimming stripped 5 bases from V and 1 base from J, with 11 bases between. Germline CDR1 is SGHTA and CDR2 is FQGNSA. CDR3 nucleotide sequence: TGTGCCAGCAGCCGTGGCACACTCCAAGAGACCCAGTACTTA. It is translated as CASSRGTLQETQYL.

As concerns this clonotype: At one of its ends the junction is not consistent with the germline gene, which may arise from a read error. The chain employs TRBV28 and TRBJ2-1; D uncertain. The CDR3 extends over 11 amino acids. Per the germline V gene, CDR1 is MDHEN and CDR2 is SYDVKM. CDR3 protein: CASDSYKEQFF. The DNA of the CDR3 is TGTGCCAGCGACTCCTACAAGGAGCAGTTCTTC.

V is TRBV7-9 and J is TRBJ1-6, with 9 bases fitting TRBD1. V was pared by 2 bases and J by 7 bases, with 6 bases of the junction left unmatched. The CDR3 has 16 residues. Germline V CDR1 and CDR2: SEHNR, FQNEAQ (reference sequence). The CDR3 region is CASSLSGTGKNSPLHF. CDR3 bases: TGTGCCAGCAGCTTATCCGGGACAGGGAAAAATTCACCCCTCCACTTT.

V usage is TRBV20-1 and J usage is TRBJ1-6, with a tentative D call TRBD1 (5 bases). Trimming pared 3 bases from V and 5 bases from J, leaving 11 bases between. The CDR3 loop spans 14 amino acids. Germline CDR1 DFQATT, CDR2 SNEGSKA (reference sequence). This CDR3 is CSARSGGNNSPLHF. The CDR3 nucleotides are TGCAGTGCTAGGAGCGGGGGGAATAATTCACCCCTCCACTTT.

J is TRBJ1-6 and V is TRBV6-1; D remains unclear. Per germline, CDR1 MNHNS and CDR2 SASEGT. This CDR3 contains 15 residues. The V end was cut by 7 bases, the J end by 2 bases, with 12 bases between. CDR3 protein: CASTFLSAYNSPLHF. CDR3 in DNA: TGTGCCAGCACCTTTCTTAGCGCCTATAATTCACCCCTCCACTTT.

The rearrangement links TRBV3-1 to TRBJ1-1; no firm D call. The V gene's germline CDR1 is LGHDT and CDR2 YNNKEL (reference sequence). This CDR3 is 16 amino acids long. Trimming stripped 1 base from V and 1 base from J, with 13 bases between. This CDR3 reads CASSQAKVGSNTEAFF. The CDR3 DNA sequence: TGTGCCAGCAGCCAAGCAAAGGTGGGATCGAACACTGAAGCTTTCTTT. Complete variable domain (other parts from reference TRBV3-1 and TRBJ1-1): DTAVSQTPKYLVTQMGNDKSIKCEQNLGHDTMYWYKQDSKKFLKIMFSYNNKELIINETVPNRFSPKSPDKAHLNLHINSLELGDSAVYFCASSQAKVGSNTEAFFGQGTRLTVV.

The genes are TRBV10-3 and TRBJ1-3, with no clear D. The CDR3 covers 13 residues. V was trimmed by 7 bases and J by 2 bases, leaving 9 bases between them. The V gene's germline CDR1 is ENHRY and CDR2 SYGVKD. The CDR3 nucleotides read TGTGCCATCATAGCAGATACTGGAAACACCATATATTTT. Its protein is CAIIADTGNTIYF.

This clonotype was seen more than once but under ten times. The V and J genes are TRBV7-9 and TRBJ2-1; D could derive from TRBD1 or TRBD2 (5 bases each). The CDR3 has 15 residues. Trimming left V 2 bases short and J 4 bases short, with 12 bases between. Germline V lookup: CDR1 SEHNR, CDR2 FQNEAQ (reference sequence). CDR3 DNA: TGTGCCAGCAGCTTACTGGGGGAGCAGTACAATGAGCAGTTCTTC. Its translation is CASSLLGEQYNEQFF.

This clonotype was detected only once. A junction boundary mismatches the germline segment, possibly from a read error. V and J are TRBV12-3 or TRBV12-4 and TRBJ1-5, with a weak D call TRBD1 (5 bases). The CDR3 totals 15 residues. For the CDR3, the DNA is TGTGACAGCAGTTTCCGGCAGGGCCGCTCTTCGGCCCAGCATTTT. It yields the protein CDSSFRQGRSSAQHF.

The V call is TRBV5-6, the J call TRBJ2-5; perhaps D is TRBD1 or TRBD2 (5 bases each). V lost 0 bases, J lost 4 bases, and 22 bases lay in between. This CDR3 region has 18 residues. Germline V gives CDR1 SGHDT, CDR2 YYEEEE. CDR3 amino acids: CASSLGVFGDQTRETQYF. Here the CDR3 DNA reads TGTGCCAGCAGCTTGGGGGTATTTGGGGACCAAACCCGAGAGACCCAGTACTTC.

J is TRBJ1-2 and V is TRBV7-2; 7 nucleotides align to TRBD1. CDR3 length: 16 residues. Germline CDR1 and CDR2: SGHTA and FQGNSA. The trim removed 3 bases at V and 4 bases at J, leaving 11 bases unmatched. This chain's CDR3 is CASSLGETGSFYGYTF. The CDR3 DNA reads as TGTGCCAGCAGCTTGGGCGAGACAGGGAGTTTCTATGGCTACACCTTC.

CDR3 in amino acids: CASSPDGGNQPQHF. The CDR3, as DNA: TGTGCCAGCAGCCCGGACGGAGGGAATCAGCCCCAGCATTTT. V usage is TRBV7-2 and J usage is TRBJ1-5; D gene unclear. Germline V gene data show CDR1 as SGHTA and CDR2 as FQGNSA. CDR3 length: 14 residues. V was pared by 5 bases and J by 4 bases, with 12 bases between. The full variable domain, rest sourced from reference TRBV7-2 and TRBJ1-5, is GAGVSQSPSNKVTEKGKDVELRCDPISGHTALYWYRQSLGQGLEFLIYFQGNSAPDKSGLPSDRFSAERTGGSVSTLTIQRTQQEDSAVYLCASSPDGGNQPQHFGDGTRLSIL.

As for this clonotype: Compared with germline, one end of the junction differs, possibly owing to a read error. The rearrangement uses TRBV12-3 or TRBV12-4 and TRBJ1-1; possibly TRBD1 for D (5 bases). This CDR3 has 16 residues. The CDR3 nucleotides are TGTGCAAGCAGTCCCGGGACGTGCCGGGAGAACACTGAAGCTTTCTTT. Its protein product is CASSPGTCRENTEAFF.

The chain links TRBV6-5 to TRBJ1-2; D is unclear. Germline V gene data show CDR1 as MNHEY and CDR2 as SVGAGI. Trimming shortened V by 3 bases and J by 5 bases, and 13 bases separated the two germline ends. The CDR3 is 14 residues long. The CDR3 reads CASSYAAVEYGYTF. The CDR3 DNA reads as TGTGCCAGCAGTTATGCCGCAGTAGAATATGGCTACACCTTC.

This clonotype was seen only a few times. This chain uses TRBV29-1 with TRBJ1-2, with 10 bases identical to TRBD1. This CDR3 has 17 amino acids. The germline V gene encodes CDR1 SQVTM and CDR2 ANQGSEA. V was pared by 2 bases and J by 0 bases, with 9 bases of the junction left unmatched. The CDR3 region is CSVERRDRGTTNYGYTF. The CDR3 DNA reads as TGCAGCGTTGAACGCAGGGACAGGGGAACCACTAACTATGGCTACACCTTC.

In its sample, this clonotype was seen a few times. The rearrangement joins TRBV20-1 to TRBJ2-5; 12 bases line up with TRBD2. Trimming cost V 4 bases and J 2 bases; bases outside gene matches: 5. Germline V lookup: CDR1 DFQATT, CDR2 SNEGSKA (reference sequence). The CDR3 totals 15 residues. CDR3 residues: CSAIRTSGDQETQYF. CDR3 bases: TGCAGTGCTATACGGACTAGCGGGGATCAAGAGACCCAGTACTTC.

The table lists this clonotype with a few counts. The V gene is TRBV6-5, the J gene TRBJ2-7; 7 nucleotides agree with TRBD1. After removal of 2 bases from V and 2 bases from J, the junction contained 9 bases not matched to a gene. The germline gives CDR1 MNHEY, CDR2 SVGAGI. The CDR3 has 16 residues. The CDR3 region is CASSYRGQVAAYEQYF. CDR3 DNA sequence: TGTGCCAGCAGTTACCGAGGACAGGTTGCGGCCTACGAGCAGTACTTC.

This chain links TRBV24-1 with TRBJ2-1, with 7 bases fitting TRBD1. This CDR3 is built from 13 residues. CDR1 is KGHDR and CDR2 is SFDVKD in the germline V gene. Germline trimming cut 7 bases from V and 7 bases from J; bases unmatched to any gene: 6. CDR3 DNA sequence: TGTGCCACCAGCCGATTGACAGGGAATGAGCAGTTCTTC. Encoded protein: CATSRLTGNEQFF.

This clonotype was detected a few times. The V and J genes are TRBV6-1 and TRBJ1-1; no definite D call. The germline V gene has CDR1 MNHNS and CDR2 SASEGT. This CDR3 is built from 13 residues. The V end was cut by 7 bases, the J end by 0 bases, with 9 bases between. Here the CDR3 reads CASNRVMNTEAFF. The CDR3 region has the DNA TGTGCCAGCAATCGCGTCATGAACACTGAAGCTTTCTTT.

This chain uses TRBV12-3 or TRBV12-4 with TRBJ2-3; D unresolved. This CDR3 contains 14 residues. The germline V and J ends were trimmed by 5 bases and 1 base, with 10 bases remaining between them. The CDR3 DNA reads as TGTGCCAGCAGTCGCGTGGTAGGCACAGATACGCAGTATTTT. It codes for CASSRVVGTDTQYF.

The CDR3 DNA sequence: TGTGCCAGCAGCTTATGGTCGGCGAATGAAAAACTGTTTTTT. The encoded protein is CASSLWSANEKLFF. The V call is TRBV7-9, the J call TRBJ1-4; D is ambiguous. Germline V gene lookup returns CDR1 SEHNR and CDR2 FQNEAQ (reference sequence). Trimming cost V 2 bases and J 5 bases, with 9 bases left between them. The CDR3 covers 14 residues.